This T cell receptor beta chain appears in the sequencing data of a study of PD-L1 blockade in urothelial cancer. Study overall: Patients with male sex and bladder-origin urothelial cancer accounted for twenty-five of 29 enrolled. Earlier, patients had received 0 to 3 chemotherapy regimens.

The time point here: pretreatment peripheral blood. The protocol was immunoSEQ multiplex PCR, while the TCRdb copy is restricted to in-frame clones and leaves out a portion. The sample has roughly 77,000 clones, 84% seen once; the top ten hold around a tenth. This clone occurred a few times. Per germline, CDR1 SGHTA and CDR2 FQGNSA. V was clipped by 4 bases and J by 0 bases, with 9 bases between them. The CDR3 extends over 14 amino acids. The rearrangement joins TRBV7-2 to TRBJ1-1, with D perhaps TRBD1 (6 bases). Sequencing used PBMCs, obtained around atezolizumab (anti-PD-L1) treatment. This TCR derives from a woman between 70 and 85 years old with urothelial cancer. CDR3 amino acids: CASSWTVMNTEAFF. CDR3 coding DNA: TGTGCCAGCAGCTGGACAGTTATGAACACTGAAGCTTTCTTT. Full variable domain (rest looked up from reference TRBV7-2 and TRBJ1-1): GAGVSQSPSNKVTEKGKDVELRCDPISGHTALYWYRQSLGQGLEFLIYFQGNSAPDKSGLPSDRFSAERTGGSVSTLTIQRTQQEDSAVYLCASSWTVMNTEAFFGQGTRLTVV.